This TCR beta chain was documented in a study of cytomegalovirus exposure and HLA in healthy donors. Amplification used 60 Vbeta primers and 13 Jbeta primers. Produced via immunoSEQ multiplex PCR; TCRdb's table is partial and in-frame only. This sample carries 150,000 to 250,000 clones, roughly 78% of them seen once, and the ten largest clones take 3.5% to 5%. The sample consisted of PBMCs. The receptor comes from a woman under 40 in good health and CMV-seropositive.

The DNA for the CDR3 is TGTGCCAGCAGCGCCTCGACCGGGGTTGAAGCTTTCTTT. It translates to CASSASTGVEAFF. This chain connects TRBV5-8 to TRBJ1-1; D is undetermined. Trimming took 4 bases from V and 7 from J, leaving 14 bases between them. The length of the CDR3 is 13 residues. Germline loops: CDR1 SGHTS, CDR2 YDEGEE.